The 13 T cell receptor beta chains below all came from one sample that was sequenced in a study of relationships among human T cell subsets. From mRNA, alpha and beta CDR3 regions were amplified using semiquantitative ARM-PCR. In ARM-PCR, communal superprimers followed tagged nested gene-specific primers for exponential amplification. Each CDR3 protein gets one entry after TCRdb re-called the multiplex PCR reads with MiXCR. The repertoire holds some 16,000 distinct CDR3 sequences, with around 62% as singletons. What was sequenced was total T cells sorted from blood. These receptors all stem from a middle-aged man in good health.

The J gene is TRBJ1-1, the V gene TRBV5-1, with D possibly TRBD1 on 6 matching bases. The V end lost 1 base, the J end lost 6 bases, and 13 bases lay between the germline ends. This CDR3 spans 14 amino acids. The germline V gene encodes CDR1 SGHRS and CDR2 YFSETQ. In DNA form, the CDR3 reads TGCGCCAGCAGCTTGTCCCAGGGGAGATCTGAAGCTTTCTTT. Residues: CASSLSQGRSEAFF.

This chain links TRBV15 with TRBJ2-3, with D possibly being TRBD2 (5 bases). V was pared by 7 bases and J by 1 base, with 21 bases between. Germline V gene data show CDR1 as LNHNV and CDR2 as YYDKDF (reference sequence). The CDR3 loop spans 17 amino acids. CDR3 amino acids: CATTKRAFQPGTDTQYF. CDR3 DNA sequence: TGTGCCACCACCAAGAGGGCGTTTCAACCAGGCACAGATACGCAGTATTTT.

V usage is TRBV6-4 and J usage is TRBJ2-2; D gene uncertain. V was shortened by 4 bases and J by 1 base, with 4 bases between the two germline ends. Germline values: CDR1 MRHNA, CDR2 SNTAGT. CDR3 size: 13 residues. Here the CDR3 reads CASSVGNTGELFF. For the CDR3, the DNA is TGTGCCAGCAGTGTAGGGAACACCGGGGAGCTGTTTTTT.

This rearrangement joins TRBV5-1 to TRBJ2-3; possible D gene TRBD1, 6 bases. Germline V gives CDR1 SGHRS, CDR2 YFSETQ. Trimming stripped 4 bases from V and 0 bases from J, with 12 bases between. The CDR3 sequence is 15 residues long. CDR3 DNA sequence: TGCGCCAGCAGCCTGGGGACACCCAGCACAGATACGCAGTATTTT. Its translation is CASSLGTPSTDTQYF. Variable domain in full (rest from reference TRBV5-1 and TRBJ2-3): KAGVTQTPRYLIKTRGQQVTLSCSPISGHRSVSWYQQTPGQGLQFLFEYFSETQRNKGNFPGRFSGRQFSNSRSEMNVSTLELGDSALYLCASSLGTPSTDTQYFGPGTRLTVL.

The V gene is TRBV28, the J gene TRBJ2-1; 12 bases are a match to TRBD2. The CDR3 covers 15 residues. J gave up 10 bases and V 3 bases, and 7 bases lay outside the gene matches. Germline values: CDR1 MDHEN, CDR2 SYDVKM. In DNA, the CDR3 is TGTGCCAGCAGTTTCGGGCTAGCGGGAGGGAGCGAGCAGTTCTTC. It specifies CASSFGLAGGSEQFF.

The chain is built from TRBV20-1 and TRBJ2-7; TRBD1 matches at 8 bases. V shed 6 bases, J shed 0 bases, and the junction held 13 bases outside the gene matches. This CDR3 is built from 16 residues. CDR1 and CDR2 (germline): DFQATT, SNEGSKA (reference sequence). The CDR3 DNA follows: TGCAGTGCAAGGGCGGGGCGGGACAGGCGCTCCTACGAGCAGTACTTC. This sequence encodes CSARAGRDRRSYEQYF.

The rearrangement links TRBV10-3 to TRBJ1-1; possible D gene TRBD1, 6 bases. Germline lookup yields CDR1 ENHRY and CDR2 SYGVKD. Trimming took 10 bases from V and 2 from J, leaving 20 bases between them. The CDR3 covers 15 residues. DNA for the CDR3: TGTGCCACGGGGGGCGGAGGGACTTTTAACACTGAAGCTTTCTTT. This translates into CATGGGGTFNTEAFF.

This clonotype was seen only a few times. The chain combines TRBV11-2 with TRBJ2-3; D ambiguous. The CDR3 is 13 residues long. Germline V CDR1 and CDR2: SGHAT, FQNNGV. Trimming removed 0 bases from V and 3 bases from J, with 4 bases in between. The CDR3 bases are TGTGCCAGCAGCTTAGATCAAACAGATACGCAGTATTTT. Residues: CASSLDQTDTQYF.

This sequence joins TRBV7-6 and TRBJ2-5; D may correspond to TRBD1 or TRBD2 (5 bases each). Germline CDR1 is SGHVS and CDR2 is FNYEAQ. Deletions cut 5 bases from V and 3 bases from J, with 13 bases between. CDR3 size: 14 residues. The CDR3 DNA follows: TGTGCCAGCAGCGTAGGGACGACCAAAGAGACCCAGTACTTC. As protein: CASSVGTTKETQYF.

There are a few counts of this clonotype. V usage is TRBV27 and J usage is TRBJ2-7; 11 positions agree with TRBD2. Germline V gene sequence: CDR1 MNHEY, CDR2 SMNVEV (reference sequence). The CDR3 spans 16 residues. V gave up 2 bases and J gave up 4 bases; unmatched junction bases: 7. The CDR3 bases are TGTGCCAGCAGTTTAGGTAGCGGGAGGGTATCATACGAGCAGTACTTC. This encodes CASSLGSGRVSYEQYF.

This chain links TRBV7-8 with TRBJ2-7, with D perhaps TRBD2 (5 bases). The CDR3 spans 15 residues. The ends were cut back, 5 bases at V and 3 bases at J, with 17 bases in the middle. Looked up from germline, CDR1 is SGHVS and CDR2 is FQNEAQ. DNA for the CDR3: TGTGCCAGCAGCGACCACCGAATTACTAGCTACGAGCAGTACTTC. Its translation: CASSDHRITSYEQYF.

V is TRBV11-2 and J is TRBJ2-3, with 7 positions matching TRBD1. This CDR3 comprises 15 residues. J lost 4 bases, V lost 5 bases, and 9 bases had no gene match. CDR1 and CDR2 (germline): SGHAT, FQNNGV. The DNA for the CDR3 is TGTGCCAGCAGCCAGACGACAGGGTTCGCAGATACGCAGTATTTT. Its protein is CASSQTTGFADTQYF.

Only a few counts were recorded for this clonotype. For the CDR3, the DNA is TGTGCCAGCTCACCAGAAACACGGACTGAAGCTTTCTTT. This translates into CASSPETRTEAFF. This chain connects TRBV18 to TRBJ1-1; D uncertain. Looked up from germline, CDR1 is KGHSH and CDR2 is LQKENI. V gave up 2 bases and J gave up 5 bases, with 9 bases separating them. This CDR3 has 13 amino acids.